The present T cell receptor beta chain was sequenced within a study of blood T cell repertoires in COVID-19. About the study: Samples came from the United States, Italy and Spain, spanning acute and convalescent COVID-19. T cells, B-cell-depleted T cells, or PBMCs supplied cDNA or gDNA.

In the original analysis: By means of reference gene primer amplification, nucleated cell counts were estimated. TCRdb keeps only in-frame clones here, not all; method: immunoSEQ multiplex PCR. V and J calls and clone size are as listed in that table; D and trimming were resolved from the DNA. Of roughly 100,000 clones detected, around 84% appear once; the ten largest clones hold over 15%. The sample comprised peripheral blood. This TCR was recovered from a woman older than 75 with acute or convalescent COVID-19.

As DNA, the CDR3 is TGTGCCAGCAGTTTCATCCGGGAGACCCAGTACTTC. Translating gives CASSFIRETQYF. This chain joins TRBV12-3 or TRBV12-4 and TRBJ2-5; no definite D call. The V and J ends lost 3 bases and 5 bases respectively, with 7 bases between them. This CDR3 is 12 amino acids long.